This T cell receptor (beta chain) was recorded in a study of OX40 agonist ivuxolimab in advanced cancers. V shed 4 bases and J 4 bases; nucleotides not matched to a gene: 6. CDR3 length: 15 amino acids. The germline V gene has CDR1 SGDLS and CDR2 YYNGEE. This clone was seen just once. Profiling relied on immunoSEQ multiplex PCR, and the TCRdb table lists in-frame clones only, not all of them. The top ten hold approximately 0.93% of the sample, which has some 140,000 clones, under 95% seen once. This chain links TRBV9 with TRBJ2-1, with 9 bases identical to TRBD2. The source material was CD4+ or CD8+ T cells sorted from blood, sampled in a trial of the OX40 agonist ivuxolimab. This TCR came from an adult with an advanced solid tumor such as melanoma, head and neck, liver or kidney cancer. The CDR3 DNA sequence: TGTGCCAGCAGCCAGCGGCTAGCGGGGTACAATGAGCAGTTCTTC. Its translation: CASSQRLAGYNEQFF.